The 28 T cell receptor beta chains reported below all come from one sample, sequenced in a study of circulating tumor DNA in untreated peripheral T-cell lymphoma. Sequencing used immunoSEQ multiplex PCR; TCRdb keeps in-frame clones, though not all of them. Of around 6,100 clones in the sample, approximately 62% were seen once. Sequencing was done on a sample of tumor tissue. These receptor sequences come from a human donor with peripheral T-cell lymphoma.

This clone was recorded only once. The rearrangement links TRBV19 to TRBJ1-1; no clear D. Trimming removed 1 base at V and 4 bases at J, with 10 bases between. The CDR3 totals 14 residues. CDR1 is LNHDA, CDR2 SQIVND, per germline (reference sequence). Here the CDR3 reads CASSIAAWSTEAFF. CDR3 nucleotide sequence: TGTGCCAGTAGTATAGCCGCCTGGTCCACTGAAGCTTTCTTT.

The rearrangement uses TRBV6-9 and TRBJ2-1, with 9 bases fitting TRBD1. Looked up from germline, CDR1 is MNHGY and CDR2 is SVAAGI. The CDR3 consists of 16 residues. Trimming removed 6 bases from V and 2 bases from J; junction bases left unmatched: 8. CDR3 DNA sequence: TGTGCCAGCAGCGTCGCCGGGACAGGGACCTACAATGAGCAGTTCTTC. Its translation is CASSVAGTGTYNEQFF.

Notes on this clone: The junction departs from germline at one end; a sequencing error may be responsible. The CDR3, as DNA: TGTACCAGCAGCCAAGGACAGGGACTTTCCTACGAGCAGTACTTC. Protein: CTSSQGQGLSYEQYF. J is TRBJ2-7 and V is TRBV11-3, with 8 bases lining up with TRBD1. Germline CDR1 is SGHNT and CDR2 is YENEEA. The CDR3 sequence is 15 residues long.

V gene TRBV18 combines with J gene TRBJ2-6; D is undetermined. The CDR3 has 16 amino acids. Germline CDR1 reads KGHSH; CDR2 reads LQKENI. With 3 bases removed from V and 4 bases from J, the gap between germline ends came to 13 bases. CDR3 nucleotides: TGTGCCAGCTCACCCCCAGATAGGGCCGGGGCCAACGTCCTGACTTTC. This sequence encodes CASSPPDRAGANVLTF.

This clone showed up just a few times. This rearrangement joins TRBV6-8 to TRBJ2-7; no definite D call. Trimming stripped 0 bases from V and 4 bases from J, with 7 bases between. The CDR3 extends over 13 amino acids. The V gene's germline CDR1 is MNHGY and CDR2 SAAAGT. For the CDR3, the DNA is TGTGCCAGCAGTTACTCTTCTGATTACGAGCAGTACTTC. It codes for CASSYSSDYEQYF.

The genes are TRBV18 and TRBJ1-1; D gene unclear. CDR1 and CDR2 from the germline V gene are KGHSH and LQKENI. With 0 bases removed from V and 0 bases from J, the gap between germline ends came to 2 bases. This CDR3 contains 13 residues. CDR3 DNA: TGTGCCAGCTCACCACCGGTGAACACTGAAGCTTTCTTT. Residues: CASSPPVNTEAFF. The full variable domain, its missing parts supplied by reference TRBV18 and TRBJ1-1, is NAGVMQNPRHLVRRRGQEARLRCSPMKGHSHVYWYRQLPEEGLKFMVYLQKENIIDESGMPKERFSAEFPKEGPSILRIQQVVRGDSAAYFCASSPPVNTEAFFGQGTRLTVV.

The chain is built from TRBV28 and TRBJ2-2; 11 positions match TRBD2. From germline, CDR1 is MDHEN and CDR2 SYDVKM. The CDR3 runs 17 residues. The V gene end was trimmed by 7 bases and the J gene end by 3 bases; junction bases not matched to a gene: 10. In nucleotides, the CDR3 is TGTGCCAGCAACCACGAACTAGCGGGGGCCTACACCGGGGAGCTGTTTTTT. Protein sequence: CASNHELAGAYTGELFF.

The chain recombines TRBV6-8 with TRBJ2-3, with 10 positions matching TRBD2. The CDR3 covers 15 residues. With 5 bases clipped from V and 6 bases from J, the junction kept 8 bases outside the gene matches. CDR1 is MNHGY and CDR2 is SAAAGT in the germline V gene. The DNA for the CDR3 is TGTGCCAGCAGTCCTCATAGCGGGAGGTTTGATACGCAGTATTTT. Amino acid sequence: CASSPHSGRFDTQYF.

The V and J genes are TRBV30 and TRBJ1-2; 10 bases line up with TRBD1. The junction had 3 bases not matched to a gene; V was cut back by 3 bases and J by 2 bases. Germline V CDR1 and CDR2: GTSNPN, SVGIG (reference sequence). The length of the CDR3 is 14 residues. CDR3 nucleotide sequence: TGTGCCTGGAGGACAGGGGGCTTGAACTATGGCTACACCTTC. It is translated as CAWRTGGLNYGYTF.

This chain links TRBV1 with TRBJ2-3; TRBD2 is taken as the D call from the table, unchecked against the DNA. TRBV1 is a documented pseudogene. There are 16 residues in the CDR3. The CDR3 bases are TGCGCCAGCAGCCAAAGACTACAGCTTAGCACAGATACGCAGTATTTT. It translates to CASSQRLQLSTDTQYF.

The chain uses TRBV12-2 and TRBJ2-1; the listed D gene, TRBD1, was not tested against the DNA. TRBV12-2 is reported as a pseudogene. There are 17 residues in the CDR3. CDR3 loop: CASRSPPGQTSYNEQFF. The CDR3 coding sequence is TGTGCAAGTCGCTCCCCTCCGGGACAGACCTCCTACAATGAGCAGTTCTTC.

This clone has only a few counts. This CDR3 reads CASSETSGGKNIQYF. Written as DNA, the CDR3 is TGTGCCAGCTCAGAGACTAGCGGGGGGAAAAACATTCAGTACTTC. V is TRBV18 and J is TRBJ2-4; TRBD2 aligns across 13 bases. The CDR3 has 15 residues. CDR1 and CDR2 from the germline V gene are KGHSH and LQKENI. V lost 5 bases to trimming and J lost 4 bases; unmatched junction nucleotides: 2.

This chain uses TRBV18 with TRBJ2-7, with D perhaps matching TRBD2 (5 bases). Germline CDR1 KGHSH, CDR2 LQKENI. The germline V and J ends were trimmed by 8 bases and 4 bases, with 15 bases remaining between them. The CDR3 is 13 amino acids. The CDR3 is CASQGPRVYEQYF. The DNA for the CDR3 is TGTGCCAGCCAAGGCCCGCGGGTGTACGAGCAGTACTTC.

V usage is TRBV5-1 and J usage is TRBJ1-1; 12 bases align to TRBD1. This CDR3 has 17 residues. V gave up 4 bases and J gave up 1 base; unmatched junction bases: 8. Germline lookup yields CDR1 SGHRS and CDR2 YFSETQ. The CDR3 sequence: CASSIAGTGGGNTEAFF. CDR3 nucleotide sequence: TGCGCCAGCAGCATCGCCGGGACAGGGGGCGGGAACACTGAAGCTTTCTTT.

As to this clone: The junction departs from germline at one end; a sequencing error may be responsible. The rearrangement joins TRBV15 to TRBJ1-3; perhaps TRBD1 as D (5 bases). From germline, CDR1 is LNHNV and CDR2 YYDKDF (reference sequence). This CDR3 is built from 15 residues. This CDR3 reads CATSRERQPGSTIYF. As DNA, the CDR3 is TGTGCCACCAGCAGAGAAAGACAGCCTGGAAGCACCATATATTTT.

This clone has just a few counts. The chain is built from TRBV7-1 and TRBJ2-4, with D perhaps being TRBD1 or TRBD2 (7 bases each). TRBV7-1 is an open reading frame whose function is uncertain. Trimming removed 3 bases from V and 8 bases from J, with 14 bases in between. This CDR3 has 14 amino acids. DNA for the CDR3: TGTGCCAGCAGCTCTAGACAGGGAGGGGACATTCAGTACTTC. Protein product: CASSSRQGGDIQYF.

This clone appeared a few times. The chain has TRBV18 and TRBJ2-3; the match to TRBD1 covers 7 bases. The trim removed 3 bases at V and 2 bases at J, leaving 5 bases unmatched. Germline V CDR1 and CDR2: KGHSH, LQKENI. The CDR3 totals 15 residues. In nucleotides, the CDR3 is TGTGCCAGCTCACCGGAGACAGGGAACACAGATACGCAGTATTTT. The encoded protein is CASSPETGNTDTQYF. The entire variable domain, with the rest obtained from reference TRBV18 and TRBJ2-3, is as follows: NAGVMQNPRHLVRRRGQEARLRCSPMKGHSHVYWYRQLPEEGLKFMVYLQKENIIDESGMPKERFSAEFPKEGPSILRIQQVVRGDSAAYFCASSPETGNTDTQYFGPGTRLTVL.

Only a few counts were recorded for this clone. For the CDR3, the DNA is TGTGCCAGCAGCTTAGATATCGCCGGGCCCCAGGACCCAACTATCCCTGGCTACACCTTC. This translates into CASSLDIAGPQDPTIPGYTF. V and J are TRBV11-3 and TRBJ1-2; D remains unclear. Between the trimmed V and J ends, which lost 0 bases and 7 bases, there was a span of 30 bases. This CDR3 is 20 amino acids long. From germline, CDR1 is SGHNT and CDR2 YENEEA.

This chain connects TRBV19 to TRBJ2-7, with no clear D. The V end was cut by 4 bases, the J end by 0 bases, with 10 bases between. The CDR3 covers 14 residues. Germline CDR1 LNHDA, CDR2 SQIVND (reference sequence). Here the CDR3 reads CASSTRLGSYEQYF. The CDR3 region has the DNA TGTGCCAGTAGTACACGACTTGGCTCCTACGAGCAGTACTTC.

In DNA, the CDR3 is TGTGCCAGTAGTCCCCGGGTGTCCGACATTGAGCAGTTCTTC. Protein: CASSPRVSDIEQFF. This chain uses TRBV19 with TRBJ2-1; D ambiguous. Germline V gene sequence: CDR1 LNHDA, CDR2 SQIVND (reference sequence). V dropped 5 bases and J dropped 9 bases, with 17 bases sitting between them. There are 14 residues in the CDR3.

This clone came up a few times. The V and J genes are TRBV6-8 and TRBJ1-6, with a possible D match to TRBD1 (6 bases). Germline CDR1 and CDR2: MNHGY and SAAAGT. Trimming removed 8 bases at V and 0 bases at J, with 14 bases between. The CDR3 runs to 16 residues. The chain's CDR3 is CASVGTHSSYNSPLHF. The CDR3 DNA reads as TGTGCCAGCGTTGGGACACATAGCTCCTATAATTCACCCCTCCACTTT.

The chain uses TRBV29-1 and TRBJ2-7, with 9 bases that match TRBD1. This CDR3 comprises 14 residues. The junction had 6 bases not matched to a gene; V was cut back by 6 bases and J by 0 bases. CDR1 and CDR2 from the germline V gene are SQVTM and ANQGSEA. The CDR3 loop reads CSVDGQGSSYEQYF. In DNA, the CDR3 is TGCAGCGTCGACGGACAGGGGAGCTCCTACGAGCAGTACTTC.

V gene TRBV10-2 combines with J gene TRBJ2-2; 8 bases align to TRBD1. V lost 3 bases and J lost 6; bases outside the gene matches: 12. The CDR3 runs to 17 residues. Germline assignment: CDR1 WSHSY and CDR2 SAAADI. CDR3 nucleotides: TGCGCCAGCAGTGACAGGGGGCGAGTCAACTTCGCCGGGGAGCTGTTTTTT. This codes for CASSDRGRVNFAGELFF.

As DNA, the CDR3 is TGTGCCAGCAGTTCCGCAGGGTCCACACCCCTCCACTTT. This codes for CASSSAGSTPLHF. This chain connects TRBV28 to TRBJ1-6, with D possibly being TRBD1 (5 bases). Trimming pared 4 bases from V and 11 bases from J, leaving 12 bases between. The CDR3 is 13 amino acids. Looked up from germline, CDR1 is MDHEN and CDR2 is SYDVKM.

The chain carries TRBV14 and TRBJ2-3, with D maybe TRBD2 (5 bases). Deletions cut 0 bases from V and 5 bases from J, with 6 bases between. The germline V gene has CDR1 SGHDN and CDR2 FVKESK. The CDR3 consists of 13 residues. CDR3: CASSQDREDTQYF. CDR3 bases: TGTGCCAGCAGCCAAGATCGGGAAGATACGCAGTATTTT.

The V and J genes are TRBV29-1 and TRBJ1-2, with a possible D match to TRBD1 (5 bases). Germline CDR1 and CDR2: SQVTM and ANQGSEA. This CDR3 has 13 amino acids. The ends were cut back, 6 bases at V and 4 bases at J, with 15 bases in the middle. The CDR3 DNA is TGCAGCGTCTCGGAAGGGGATGGCTATGGCTACACCTTC. Encoded protein: CSVSEGDGYGYTF.

The V and J genes are TRBV6-8 and TRBJ2-5, with a possible D match to TRBD2 (7 bases). CDR1 is MNHGY and CDR2 is SAAAGT in the germline V gene. CDR3 size: 14 residues. Trimming took off 5 bases at V and 5 bases at J, with 15 bases between the two ends. The CDR3 here is CASSTRGAWETQYF. The CDR3 region has the DNA TGTGCCAGCAGTACTCGGGGGGCCTGGGAGACCCAGTACTTC.

The genes are TRBV14 and TRBJ1-1; D is unresolved. The CDR3 spans 11 residues. Germline V gene lookup returns CDR1 SGHDN and CDR2 FVKESK. Between the trimmed V and J ends, which lost 5 bases and 7 bases, there was a span of 8 bases. The CDR3: CASSRNYEAFF. As DNA, the CDR3 is TGTGCCAGCAGCAGGAACTATGAAGCTTTCTTT. Together with reference TRBV14 and TRBJ1-1, the CDR3 gives the full variable domain: EAGVTQFPSHSVIEKGQTVTLRCDPISGHDNLYWYRRVMGKEIKFLLHFVKESKQDESGMPNNRFLAERTGGTYSTLKVQPAELEDSGVYFCASSRNYEAFFGQGTRLTVV.